Below are 15 T cell receptor beta chains sequenced from a single sample in a study of blood T cell repertoires in COVID-19. Libraries were prepared by immunoSEQ multiplex PCR; TCRdb keeps only in-frame clonotypes and omits some of them. This sample has roughly 170,000 clones; around 82% occur once, and the top ten carry 1.2%. Sequenced sample: peripheral blood. These receptors all stem from a man in his 60s who had recovered from COVID-19.

This sequence joins TRBV11-3 and TRBJ2-1; D remains unclear. Germline CDR1 is SGHNT and CDR2 is YENEEA. V was trimmed by 4 bases and J by 4 bases, leaving 8 bases between them. This CDR3 is 13 amino acids long. The CDR3 protein is CASSSNSYNEQFF. CDR3 bases: TGTGCCAGCAGCTCAAACAGTTACAATGAGCAGTTCTTC.

Written as DNA, the CDR3 is TGCGCCAGCAGCTTGGCAGGGGGCTATTCACCCCTCCACTTT. As protein: CASSLAGGYSPLHF. This sequence joins TRBV5-1 and TRBJ1-6, with TRBD1 matching 8 bases. Germline V CDR1 and CDR2: SGHRS, YFSETQ. V lost 0 bases to trimming and J lost 8 bases; unmatched junction nucleotides: 1. The CDR3 totals 14 residues.

This chain uses TRBV7-9 with TRBJ2-2; 8 nucleotides agree with TRBD2. From germline, CDR1 is SEHNR and CDR2 FQNEAQ (reference sequence). The CDR3 is 16 amino acids. Germline trimming cut 7 bases from V and 2 bases from J; bases unmatched to any gene: 9. DNA for the CDR3: TGTGCCAGCACCAGGATGGCGGGGGGAAACACCGGGGAGCTGTTTTTT. Amino acid sequence: CASTRMAGGNTGELFF. The full variable domain, with the rest looked up from reference TRBV7-9 and TRBJ2-2, is DTGVSQNPRHKITKRGQNVTFRCDPISEHNRLYWYRQTLGQGPEFLTYFQNEAQLEKSRLLSDRFSAERPKGSFSTLEIQRTEQGDSAMYLCASTRMAGGNTGELFFGEGSRLTVL.

The V and J genes are TRBV4-2 and TRBJ1-2, with 8 bases aligning to TRBD1. This CDR3 has 15 amino acids. Germline CDR1 and CDR2: LGHNA and YNFKEQ. V shed 5 bases, J shed 5 bases, and the junction held 10 bases outside the gene matches. The CDR3, as DNA: TGTGCCAGCAGCTTACAGGGGGAGACACTTTATGGCTACACCTTC. It encodes CASSLQGETLYGYTF.

The chain couples TRBV5-5 to TRBJ2-1; possible D gene TRBD1, 6 bases. CDR1 is SGHKS, CDR2 YYEKEE, per germline (reference sequence). V was shortened by 0 bases and J by 1 base, with 11 bases between the two germline ends. The CDR3 has 16 residues. In nucleotides, the CDR3 is TGTGCCAGCAGCTTGGGGCACGGACAGTCCTACAATGAGCAGTTCTTC. Its translation: CASSLGHGQSYNEQFF. Looking up the rest from reference TRBV5-5 and TRBJ2-1 gives the full variable domain: DAGVTQSPTHLIKTRGQQVTLRCSPISGHKSVSWYQQVLGQGPQFIFQYYEKEERGRGNFPDRFSARQFPNYSSELNVNALLLGDSALYLCASSLGHGQSYNEQFFGPGTRLTVL.

This clone has a single count. V is TRBV7-3 and J is TRBJ2-2; the D is unclear. V gave up 3 bases and J gave up 0 bases, with 11 bases separating them. Germline V lookup: CDR1 SGHTA, CDR2 FQGTGA. The CDR3 totals 16 residues. In DNA form, the CDR3 reads TGTGCCAGCAGCTTCGACACCATCGCGAACACCGGGGAGCTGTTTTTT. This codes for CASSFDTIANTGELFF.

This clone was observed a few times. The V call is TRBV7-3, the J call TRBJ2-2; 8 nucleotides align to TRBD2. Germline V CDR1 and CDR2: SGHTA, FQGTGA. The CDR3 has 17 amino acids. J lost 4 bases, V lost 1 base, and 8 bases had no gene match. CDR3 DNA sequence: TGTGCCAGCAGCTTAAACCCTAGCGGGCCGAGCACCGGGGAGCTGTTTTTT. Protein sequence: CASSLNPSGPSTGELFF.

V is TRBV5-1 and J is TRBJ2-1, with 8 nucleotides matching TRBD1. The CDR3 runs to 18 residues. Per germline, CDR1 SGHRS and CDR2 YFSETQ. With V trimmed by 0 bases and J by 6 bases, 14 bases remained unmatched. The CDR3 nucleotides read TGCGCCAGCAGCTTGGCCGGGGCAGGGGGCGCAGGTTCCAATGAGCAGTTCTTC. Amino acid sequence: CASSLAGAGGAGSNEQFF.

The chain carries TRBV5-6 and TRBJ1-4; 11 nucleotides line up with TRBD1. The CDR3 runs 17 residues. Germline V gives CDR1 SGHDT, CDR2 YYEEEE. The junction had 4 bases not matched to a gene; V was cut back by 3 bases and J by 0 bases. CDR3 amino acids: CASSSPGQGATNEKLFF. DNA for the CDR3: TGTGCCAGCAGCTCCCCGGGACAGGGGGCAACTAATGAAAAACTGTTTTTT.

This clone was recorded only once. The V gene is TRBV2, the J gene TRBJ1-3, with TRBD1 as a possible D gene (6 bases). The V end was cut by 7 bases, the J end by 2 bases, with 9 bases between. The CDR3 loop spans 13 amino acids. Per germline, CDR1 SNHLY and CDR2 FYNNEI. The CDR3 nucleotides are TGTGCCAGCACGTACAGGGCTGGAAACACCATATATTTT. Its protein is CASTYRAGNTIYF.

V usage is TRBV14 and J usage is TRBJ2-7; 8 nucleotides agree with TRBD2. CDR3 length equals 15 residues. V trimming: 4 bases; J trimming: 1 base; junction bases outside the gene matches: 6. CDR1 is SGHDN and CDR2 is FVKESK in the germline V gene. CDR3 in DNA: TGTGCCAGCAGCCCCGGACTAGCCAGTTCCTACGAGCAGTACTTC. Protein sequence: CASSPGLASSYEQYF.

The genes are TRBV5-1 and TRBJ2-7; 8 bases agree with TRBD2. After removal of 4 bases from V and 2 bases from J, the junction contained 5 bases not matched to a gene. In germline, CDR1 is SGHRS, CDR2 YFSETQ. This CDR3 has 14 residues. The CDR3 nucleotides are TGCGCCAGCAGCCCAGGACTAGCTACCTACGAGCAGTACTTC. This encodes CASSPGLATYEQYF.

J is TRBJ1-5 and V is TRBV5-5; D unresolved. Trimming left V 0 bases short and J 2 bases short, with 12 bases between. The CDR3 totals 16 residues. The germline V gene has CDR1 SGHKS and CDR2 YYEKEE (reference sequence). This chain's CDR3 is CASSLARGIRNQPQHF. CDR3 nucleotides: TGTGCCAGCAGCTTGGCGCGGGGAATCCGCAATCAGCCCCAGCATTTT.

The V and J genes are TRBV7-8 and TRBJ2-2, with 14 nucleotides matching TRBD2. The J segment lost 1 base and the V segment lost 5 bases, leaving 6 bases of the junction unmatched. CDR1 and CDR2 (germline): SGHVS, FQNEAQ. The CDR3 has 18 amino acids. The CDR3 bases are TGTGCCAGCAGCCCCCTTGGACTAGCGGGGGGGAACACCGGGGAGCTGTTTTTT. This sequence encodes CASSPLGLAGGNTGELFF.

This chain connects TRBV15 to TRBJ1-1, with D perhaps TRBD1 (5 bases). V was trimmed by 0 bases and J by 3 bases, leaving 8 bases between them. Germline-derived CDR1 and CDR2 are LNHNV and YYDKDF (reference sequence). The CDR3 has 14 residues. As DNA, the CDR3 is TGTGCCACCAGCAGAGATAGGGGTTACACTGAAGCTTTCTTT. Translated, it gives CATSRDRGYTEAFF.